Below, 30 T cell receptor beta chains from the same sample are listed, as sequenced in a study of identical twins. Via MiXCR, TCRdb re-called the 5' RACE reads, giving one row per CDR3 protein. The repertoire holds hundreds of thousands of distinct CDR3 sequences, around 24% seen once, with about 0.5% in the top ten. These data were likewise used in another study, on yellow fever vaccine responses in identical twins.

Material for sequencing was CD4+ T cells sorted from blood. Receptor source: a woman aged 18-29 years in good health.

This clonotype was picked up many times. The V gene is TRBV29-1, the J gene TRBJ1-2; 7 bases agree with TRBD1. The ends lost 7 bases at V and 1 base at J; junction bases unmatched: 15. The CDR3 totals 16 residues. Germline assignment: CDR1 SQVTM and CDR2 ANQGSEA. For the CDR3, the DNA is TGCAGCGCCGCTGGGACAGAGTCTTCCAATAACTATGGCTACACCTTC. Translating gives CSAAGTESSNNYGYTF.

V usage is TRBV27 and J usage is TRBJ2-1; maybe TRBD2 (6 bases). CDR1 MNHEY and CDR2 SMNVEV come from the germline V gene (reference sequence). Between the trimmed V and J ends, which lost 3 bases and 4 bases, there was a span of 7 bases. The CDR3 covers 13 residues. The CDR3 bases are TGTGCCAGCAGTTTTCGGGGGTACAATGAGCAGTTCTTC. It translates to CASSFRGYNEQFF.

This clonotype was detected only a few times. The rearrangement links TRBV10-3 to TRBJ2-1; 14 positions match TRBD2. The trim removed 2 bases at V and 9 bases at J, leaving 3 bases unmatched. Germline CDR1 ENHRY, CDR2 SYGVKD. This CDR3 has 15 amino acids. The DNA for the CDR3 is TGTGCCATCAGTGAGAAGACTAGCGGGGGGGGTGAGCAGTTCTTC. This translates into CAISEKTSGGGEQFF.

This clonotype was counted a few times. The chain is built from TRBV6-2 or TRBV6-3 and TRBJ2-7; a weak D match, TRBD1 (5 bases). CDR3 size: 13 residues. V was cut by 2 bases and J by 2 bases, with 7 bases left in between. Germline CDR1 MNHEY, CDR2 SVGEGT. The CDR3, as DNA: TGTGCCAGCAGTTACGGCAGGGCCTACGAGCAGTACTTC. Protein sequence: CASSYGRAYEQYF.

This clonotype came up a few times. The chain joins TRBV11-2 to TRBJ2-1; D is ambiguous. The CDR3 is made up of 12 amino acids. Germline V gene data show CDR1 as SGHAT and CDR2 as FQNNGV. Trimming stripped 5 bases from V and 9 bases from J, with 11 bases between. CDR3 sequence: CASSQSEVEQFF. As DNA, the CDR3 is TGTGCCAGCAGCCAAAGTGAGGTTGAGCAGTTCTTC.

This clonotype appeared a few times. J is TRBJ2-3 and V is TRBV20-1; 8 bases align to TRBD2. Per germline, CDR1 DFQATT and CDR2 SNEGSKA (reference sequence). The V segment lost 3 bases and the J segment 2 bases; nucleotides outside the gene matches: 22. This CDR3 spans 20 amino acids. In nucleotides, the CDR3 is TGCAGTGCTAGGGTTTTGACGGTAGGCCGTAGCGGGGAGATCACAGATACGCAGTATTTT. Protein: CSARVLTVGRSGEITDTQYF.

V and J are TRBV7-3 and TRBJ2-1; D is possibly TRBD1 (5 bases). The V gene lost 10 bases and the J gene lost 3 bases, with 22 bases spanning the gap. Germline lookup yields CDR1 SGHTA and CDR2 FQGTGA. This CDR3 contains 16 residues. CDR3: CANSQEPELYYNEQFF. The CDR3 DNA reads as TGTGCCAACTCACAGGAACCCGAATTATACTACAATGAGCAGTTCTTC.

The V and J genes are TRBV5-1 and TRBJ2-2, with 7 nucleotides matching TRBD2. The CDR3 loop spans 15 amino acids. Germline lookup yields CDR1 SGHRS and CDR2 YFSETQ. V was clipped by 5 bases and J by 4 bases; unmatched bases: 8. The CDR3 here is CASRTAGEVTGELFF. CDR3 in DNA: TGCGCCAGCAGGACCGCGGGAGAGGTCACCGGGGAGCTGTTTTTT.

This clonotype was seen only a few times. The CDR3 DNA reads as TGCAGTGCTAGAGAGAGTCCAGGGGCGGCCCAGTACTTC. Translation gives CSARESPGAAQYF. The genes are TRBV20-1 and TRBJ2-5; TRBD1 might be the D (6 bases). Between the trimmed V and J ends, which lost 0 bases and 9 bases, there was a span of 14 bases. The CDR3 spans 13 residues. Germline assignment: CDR1 DFQATT and CDR2 SNEGSKA (reference sequence).

The chain has TRBV6-5 and TRBJ2-1, with D possibly TRBD2 on 5 matching bases. V lost 4 bases, J lost 9 bases, and 13 bases lay in between. The CDR3 totals 13 residues. CDR1 and CDR2 (germline): MNHEY, SVGAGI. The CDR3 region has the DNA TGTGCCAGCAGTTTTAGAGGGTGGGGTGAGCAGTTCTTC. Protein sequence: CASSFRGWGEQFF.

V is TRBV20-1 and J is TRBJ2-2; possibly TRBD1 for D (7 bases). This CDR3 has 17 amino acids. CDR1 is DFQATT and CDR2 is SNEGSKA in the germline V gene (reference sequence). V was shortened by 0 bases and J by 6 bases, with 20 bases between the two germline ends. For the CDR3, the DNA is TGCAGTGCTAGAGATCGCAGGGGGGAAGTCCGGGCCGGGGAGCTGTTTTTT. Translating gives CSARDRRGEVRAGELFF.

This clonotype came up a few times. The chain joins TRBV6-6 to TRBJ2-3, with TRBD2 as a possible D gene (6 bases). The CDR3 runs 13 residues. Trimming stripped 6 bases from V and 3 bases from J, with 10 bases between. From germline, CDR1 is MNHNY and CDR2 SVGAGI (reference sequence). The CDR3 loop is CASRGSGTDTQYF. Here the CDR3 DNA reads TGTGCCAGCAGGGGTAGCGGTACAGATACGCAGTATTTT.

The chain joins TRBV14 to TRBJ2-1; D uncertain. Germline V lookup: CDR1 SGHDN, CDR2 FVKESK. The V gene lost 0 bases and the J gene lost 0 bases, with 12 bases spanning the gap. The length of the CDR3 is 17 residues. CDR3 bases: TGTGCCAGCAGCCAAGATAACTACCTCTCCTCCTACAATGAGCAGTTCTTC. As protein: CASSQDNYLSSYNEQFF. Complete variable domain (other parts from reference TRBV14 and TRBJ2-1): EAGVTQFPSHSVIEKGQTVTLRCDPISGHDNLYWYRRVMGKEIKFLLHFVKESKQDESGMPNNRFLAERTGGTYSTLKVQPAELEDSGVYFCASSQDNYLSSYNEQFFGPGTRLTVL.

The chain is built from TRBV7-2 and TRBJ2-7; 8 nucleotides line up with TRBD2. The CDR3 loop spans 15 amino acids. Per germline, CDR1 SGHTA and CDR2 FQGNSA. V lost 5 bases, J lost 1 base, and 7 bases stayed unmatched. The CDR3: CASSPEVAGSYEQYF. CDR3 DNA: TGTGCCAGCAGCCCCGAGGTAGCGGGGTCCTACGAGCAGTACTTC. Supplemented by reference TRBV7-2 and TRBJ2-7, the full variable domain reads GAGVSQSPSNKVTEKGKDVELRCDPISGHTALYWYRQSLGQGLEFLIYFQGNSAPDKSGLPSDRFSAERTGGSVSTLTIQRTQQEDSAVYLCASSPEVAGSYEQYFGPGTRLTVT.

This clonotype has a handful of counts. The gene calls are TRBV5-6 and TRBJ2-7; D perhaps matches TRBD2 (6 bases). CDR3 size: 16 residues. The V end was cut by 1 base, the J end by 0 bases, with 14 bases between. Germline V gene sequence: CDR1 SGHDT, CDR2 YYEEEE. DNA for the CDR3: TGTGCCAGCAGCTTGCGGGGACTCAAAAGCTCCTACGAGCAGTACGTC. Protein product: CASSLRGLKSSYEQYV.

This chain connects TRBV6-1 to TRBJ2-5, with D perhaps being TRBD1 or TRBD2 (5 bases each). The CDR3 covers 13 residues. V lost 0 bases, J lost 4 bases, and 6 bases lay in between. Germline loops: CDR1 MNHNS, CDR2 SASEGT. CDR3 sequence (DNA): TGTGCCAGCAGTGAAGCGGGACGAGAGACCCAGTACTTC. This translates into CASSEAGRETQYF.

This clonotype has a handful of counts. J is TRBJ2-5 and V is TRBV24-1; 9 bases map to TRBD1. CDR1 KGHDR and CDR2 SFDVKD come from the germline V gene. The CDR3 totals 15 residues. J was trimmed by 5 bases and V by 3 bases; bases with no gene match: 6. The CDR3 here is CATSDALTGGETQYF. The DNA for the CDR3 is TGTGCCACCAGTGATGCCCTGACAGGGGGGGAGACCCAGTACTTC.

This clonotype showed up just a few times. The V gene is TRBV5-1, the J gene TRBJ2-1, with TRBD2 matching 12 bases. Germline CDR1 reads SGHRS; CDR2 reads YFSETQ. This CDR3 contains 15 residues. V was pared by 7 bases and J by 7 bases, with 9 bases of the junction left unmatched. CDR3 nucleotide sequence: TGCGCCAGCGGGCCGGGACTAGCGGGTGTTAATGAGCAGTTCTTC. It yields the protein CASGPGLAGVNEQFF.

This rearrangement joins TRBV10-3 to TRBJ2-3; 7 nucleotides align to TRBD2. CDR1 is ENHRY, CDR2 SYGVKD, per germline. The CDR3 sequence is 15 residues long. V lost 0 bases, J lost 3 bases, and 3 bases stayed unmatched. The CDR3 loop is CAISESKGGTDTQYF. The DNA for the CDR3 is TGTGCCATCAGTGAGTCCAAGGGAGGGACAGATACGCAGTATTTT.

The chain couples TRBV4-2 to TRBJ2-3; D is possibly TRBD2 (6 bases). The ends were cut back, 5 bases at V and 4 bases at J, with 16 bases in the middle. Germline loops: CDR1 LGHNA, CDR2 YNFKEQ. The CDR3 totals 15 residues. The DNA of the CDR3 is TGTGCCAGCAGCTCCCGCACGGGAGAAGCAGATACGCAGTATTTT. It is translated as CASSSRTGEADTQYF.

This chain links TRBV20-1 with TRBJ2-3, with 13 bases matching TRBD2. Germline V gene data show CDR1 as DFQATT and CDR2 as SNEGSKA (reference sequence). The CDR3 runs 19 residues. Trimming cost V 3 bases and J 5 bases; bases outside gene matches: 17. The CDR3 reads CSARGGRKLAGGPEDTQYF. As DNA, the CDR3 is TGCAGTGCTAGGGGAGGCAGGAAACTAGCGGGGGGGCCAGAAGATACGCAGTATTTT.

The V and J genes are TRBV19 and TRBJ1-5; no clear D gene. Germline CDR1 and CDR2: LNHDA and SQIVND (reference sequence). With 3 bases removed from V and 7 bases from J, the gap between germline ends came to 10 bases. This CDR3 has 13 amino acids. CDR3 amino acids: CASSMAFGQPQHF. In nucleotides, the CDR3 is TGTGCCAGTAGTATGGCTTTTGGGCAGCCCCAGCATTTT. The whole variable domain, remainder taken from reference TRBV19 and TRBJ1-5, is DGGITQSPKYLFRKEGQNVTLSCEQNLNHDAMYWYRQDPGQGLRLIYYSQIVNDFQKGDIAEGYSVSREKKESFPLTVTSAQKNPTAFYLCASSMAFGQPQHFGDGTRLSIL.

The chain carries TRBV20-1 and TRBJ2-3; D is perhaps TRBD2 (5 bases). Trimming took off 5 bases at V and 0 bases at J, with 12 bases between the two ends. Germline values: CDR1 DFQATT, CDR2 SNEGSKA (reference sequence). The CDR3 is 14 amino acids. CDR3 DNA sequence: TGCAGTGCTGGAGGACCGAGTAGCACAGATACGCAGTATTTT. It is translated as CSAGGPSSTDTQYF.

The J gene is TRBJ2-2, the V gene TRBV3-1, with 9 bases matching TRBD2. Unmatched junction bases numbered 8, after V lost 0 bases and J lost 0 bases. Per the germline V gene, CDR1 is LGHDT and CDR2 is YNNKEL (reference sequence). The CDR3 has 19 amino acids. CDR3 amino acids: CASSQDGGRAKPNTGELFF. The DNA for the CDR3 is TGTGCCAGCAGCCAAGATGGCGGGAGGGCTAAACCGAACACCGGGGAGCTGTTTTTT. The whole variable domain, filled in from reference TRBV3-1 and TRBJ2-2, reads DTAVSQTPKYLVTQMGNDKSIKCEQNLGHDTMYWYKQDSKKFLKIMFSYNNKELIINETVPNRFSPKSPDKAHLNLHINSLELGDSAVYFCASSQDGGRAKPNTGELFFGEGSRLTVL.

The chain combines TRBV20-1 with TRBJ1-4; D not certain. Germline V lookup: CDR1 DFQATT, CDR2 SNEGSKA (reference sequence). V was trimmed by 6 bases and J by 2 bases, leaving 10 bases between them. The CDR3 contains 13 residues. CDR3 residues: CSATGGTNEKLFF. The CDR3 DNA sequence: TGCAGTGCCACCGGTGGCACTAATGAAAAACTGTTTTTT.

This chain uses TRBV10-3 with TRBJ2-5; maybe TRBD1 (6 bases). CDR3 length: 13 residues. Germline V CDR1 and CDR2: ENHRY, SYGVKD. V lost 2 bases to trimming and J lost 14 bases, with 18 bases between them. In nucleotides, the CDR3 is TGTGCCATCAGTGAGGTCTCCGGGACAAGAGGATACTTC. This codes for CAISEVSGTRGYF.

The rearrangement joins TRBV5-6 to TRBJ2-7; D unclear. This CDR3 contains 14 residues. Germline assignment: CDR1 SGHDT and CDR2 YYEEEE. V was pared by 0 bases and J by 0 bases, with 7 bases between. Here the CDR3 reads CASSLVGPSYEQYF. CDR3 DNA: TGTGCCAGCAGCTTGGTAGGACCCTCCTACGAGCAGTACTTC.

This clonotype was detected many times. The chain is built from TRBV28 and TRBJ1-1; D possibly corresponds to TRBD1 (6 bases). This CDR3 region has 16 residues. The V end was cut by 2 bases, the J end by 2 bases, with 15 bases between. CDR1 is MDHEN and CDR2 is SYDVKM in the germline V gene. CDR3 amino acids: CASSLPQGKGNTEAFF. The CDR3 nucleotides read TGTGCCAGCAGTTTACCCCAGGGGAAGGGAAACACTGAAGCTTTCTTT.

The chain joins TRBV3-1 to TRBJ2-1; D ambiguous. The CDR3 contains 12 residues. Between the trimmed V and J ends, which lost 3 bases and 9 bases, there was a span of 9 bases. The germline V gene has CDR1 LGHDT and CDR2 YNNKEL (reference sequence). CDR3 residues: CASSHAAVEQFF. The CDR3 coding sequence is TGTGCCAGCAGCCATGCCGCTGTTGAGCAGTTCTTC.

The chain recombines TRBV7-9 with TRBJ2-2; TRBD2 agrees at 9 bases. Germline V gives CDR1 SEHNR, CDR2 FQNEAQ (reference sequence). The CDR3 runs 15 residues. V dropped 4 bases and J dropped 3; count of bases not matched to a gene: 3. The CDR3 DNA reads as TGTGCCAGCAGCTCCGGGACTAGCCACACCGGGGAGCTGTTTTTT. It yields the protein CASSSGTSHTGELFF.